This T cell receptor beta chain is drawn from a study of T cell responses to AZD1222 COVID-19 vaccine. As for the study in general: Some second doses came at about 4 weeks and others at about 12 weeks; these were pooled.

As regards this clone: No antigen is known for it.

The CDR3 extends over 14 amino acids. Germline CDR1 is SGHVS and CDR2 is FNYEAQ. V gave up 4 bases and J gave up 8 bases; unmatched junction bases: 7. Produced via immunoSEQ multiplex PCR; TCRdb's table is partial and in-frame only. The sample lists approximately 150,000 clones; approximately 94% were seen once. Regarding the study as a whole: Following two doses of AZD1222, Spike-specific TCR breadth and depth rose. The donors showed a predominance of white British ancestry and of females, with possible underestimation of clonal diversity.

The input for sequencing was peripheral blood, taken on day 0 of AZD1222 vaccination. This TCR derives from an adult in good health. V gene TRBV7-6 combines with J gene TRBJ1-4; 7 bases fit TRBD1. Here the CDR3 reads CASSSGQPTEKLFF. The CDR3 DNA sequence: TGTGCCAGCAGCTCGGGACAGCCGACGGAAAAACTGTTTTTT.